This entry lists 4 T cell receptor beta chains sequenced from one sample in a study of blood T cell repertoires in COVID-19. Assay used: immunoSEQ multiplex PCR; TCRdb lists only in-frame clones, some missing. Among approximately 190,000 clones listed, roughly nine tenths were seen once. Sample: PBMCs or T cells enriched from blood (not recorded which). These receptors came from a middle-aged woman in a cohort exposed to, infected with or recovered from COVID-19 (not recorded which).

The gene calls are TRBV11-3 and TRBJ1-1; 7 bases are shared with TRBD1. Germline CDR1 SGHNT, CDR2 YENEEA. This CDR3 has 17 residues. J gave up 4 bases and V 5 bases, and 16 bases lay outside the gene matches. The DNA of the CDR3 is TGTGCCAGCAGCGAACCGTGGGGGTTTCAGGGGGGCACTGAAGCTTTCTTT. It encodes CASSEPWGFQGGTEAFF.

The chain has TRBV7-9 and TRBJ1-3, with D possibly being TRBD1 (5 bases). The CDR3 contains 15 residues. V was shortened by 4 bases and J by 4 bases, with 14 bases between the two germline ends. Germline V gene data show CDR1 as SEHNR and CDR2 as FQNEAQ (reference sequence). DNA of the CDR3: TGTGCCAGCAGCTCAAATCAGGGTTTGGGAAACACCATATATTTT. Translated: CASSSNQGLGNTIYF. Full variable domain (rest looked up from reference TRBV7-9 and TRBJ1-3): DTGVSQNPRHKITKRGQNVTFRCDPISEHNRLYWYRQTLGQGPEFLTYFQNEAQLEKSRLLSDRFSAERPKGSFSTLEIQRTEQGDSAMYLCASSSNQGLGNTIYFGEGSWLTVV.

This clone has only a few counts. The chain uses TRBV5-1 and TRBJ1-4; D unresolved. The CDR3 is made up of 14 amino acids. Germline-derived CDR1 and CDR2 are SGHRS and YFSETQ. Trimming took off 2 bases at V and 0 bases at J, with 5 bases between the two ends. CDR3 amino acids: CASSFSATNEKLFF. In DNA form, the CDR3 reads TGCGCCAGCAGCTTCAGTGCAACTAATGAAAAACTGTTTTTT.

The chain uses TRBV9 and TRBJ1-1, with a possible D match to TRBD1 (5 bases). Germline-derived CDR1 and CDR2 are SGDLS and YYNGEE. The CDR3 loop spans 16 amino acids. V was pared by 0 bases and J by 1 base, with 13 bases between. CDR3 bases: TGTGCCAGCAGCGTAGGTGGTGCGGGGGGGAACACTGAAGCTTTCTTT. Translating gives CASSVGGAGGNTEAFF.